This T cell receptor beta chain was documented in a study of CD8+CD57+ T cells in acquired aplastic anemia. The wider study: The sorted CD4+ and CD8+ cells yielded an average approximately 3.2 ug of DNA. Study-level points and caveats: Patients and controls shared some 30 CD8+ CDR3 sequences, highly expressed in patients.

All patients picked for sequencing had shown, by flow cytometry, an expansion of CD8+CD57+ cells. Trimming cost V 6 bases and J 5 bases; bases outside gene matches: 6. Germline CDR1 DFQATT, CDR2 SNEGSKA (reference sequence). The CDR3 is 12 amino acids. Using genomic DNA as the template, TCR beta VDJ and CDR3 profiling was carried out. Each CDR3 protein is one row after TCRdb ran MiXCR on the reads. The sample consists of hundreds of thousands of distinct CDR3 sequences, roughly 34% of them appearing once. This clonotype was counted at least ten times. Its antigen is as yet unknown. The V call is TRBV20-1, the J call TRBJ2-7; 8 positions agree with TRBD1. The sample consisted of sorted CD4+, CD8+, or CD8+CD57+ T cells (not recorded which) from PBMCs. This receptor was obtained from a human donor with aplastic anemia. The CDR3 region is CSAGQGADEQYF. CDR3 sequence (DNA): TGCAGTGCCGGACAGGGCGCTGACGAGCAGTACTTC.